These 27 T cell receptor beta chains came from one sample sequenced in a study of identical twins. A single record per CDR3 protein comes from TCRdb applying MiXCR to the 5' RACE reads. The sample gives 500,000 to 650,000 distinct CDR3 sequences, just over 7% of which show up once; 1.5% to 2% is in the top ten. This sample also appeared in a second study, on yellow fever vaccine responses in identical twins.

The source material was PBMCs. The receptors derive from a woman aged 18-29 years in good health.

This clonotype was counted a few times. The chain recombines TRBV6-5 with TRBJ1-1, with 8 bases matching TRBD1. The CDR3 is 16 residues long. The germline V gene encodes CDR1 MNHEY and CDR2 SVGAGI. J gave up 5 bases and V 2 bases, and 10 bases lay outside the gene matches. The CDR3 protein is CASSYTRQGMVTEAFF. The DNA for the CDR3 is TGTGCCAGCAGTTACACCCGACAGGGGATGGTGACTGAAGCTTTCTTT.

V is TRBV3-1 and J is TRBJ2-1, with TRBD2 as a possible D gene (6 bases). From germline, CDR1 is LGHDT and CDR2 YNNKEL (reference sequence). This CDR3 is 14 amino acids long. With 4 bases removed from V and 5 bases from J, the gap between germline ends came to 12 bases. In nucleotides, the CDR3 is TGTGCCAGCAGCCCCCCGGTAGCGGACAATGAGCAGTTCTTC. Protein: CASSPPVADNEQFF.

In its sample, this clonotype was seen a few times. The V gene is TRBV20-1, the J gene TRBJ1-5; D uncertain. V lost 0 bases and J lost 6, with 6 bases in between. The germline V gene has CDR1 DFQATT and CDR2 SNEGSKA (reference sequence). The CDR3 runs 12 residues. The CDR3 DNA reads TGCAGTGCTAGAGAGGGGAGTCAGCCCCAGCATTTT. Translated, it gives CSAREGSQPQHF.

Concerning this clonotype itself: The germline gene is not matched at one end of the junction; a read error may be the cause. The chain combines TRBV7-3 with TRBJ2-1; TRBD2 matches 12 bases. Germline-derived CDR1 and CDR2 are SGHTA and FQGTGA. The CDR3 length is 20 residues. CDR3 DNA: TGTGCCAGCAGCCGGAGGGGGCTAGCGGGAGGGGGTGCATCCTACGATGAGCAGTTCTTC. Translation gives CASSRRGLAGGGASYDEQFF.

This clonotype was detected ten times or more. The rearrangement joins TRBV12-3 or TRBV12-4 to TRBJ2-7; a weak D match, TRBD1 (5 bases). V lost 3 bases and J 6 bases, leaving 12 bases between the germline ends. The CDR3 is 13 amino acids. Here the CDR3 DNA reads TGTGCCAGCAGTTTGGGGCAGGCCCTCGAGCAGTACTTC. As protein: CASSLGQALEQYF.

In the case of this clonotype: A junction end diverges from the germline sequence, so it may reflect a read error. The V gene is TRBV20-1, the J gene TRBJ2-2, with TRBD1 identical over 7 bases. This CDR3 spans 16 amino acids. Germline CDR1 and CDR2: DFQATT and SNEGSKA (reference sequence). The CDR3 DNA reads as TGCTGTGCTAGAGATATAAGGGGGCCGGACACCGGGGAGCTGTTTTTT. It yields the protein CCARDIRGPDTGELFF.

The chain joins TRBV3-1 to TRBJ2-1; no firm D call. The V end lost 1 base, the J end lost 6 bases, and 10 bases lay between the germline ends. Germline loops: CDR1 LGHDT, CDR2 YNNKEL (reference sequence). The CDR3 runs 14 residues. The CDR3 coding sequence is TGTGCCAGCAGCCAAGCCCCACTTGGCAATGAGCAGTTCTTC. Its translation: CASSQAPLGNEQFF.

This clonotype was counted many times. The chain has TRBV12-3 or TRBV12-4 and TRBJ1-2, with a weak D call TRBD1 (5 bases). The CDR3 covers 13 residues. V lost 7 bases, J lost 6 bases, and 15 bases lay in between. CDR3 residues: CASTWGGKDGYTF. CDR3 nucleotide sequence: TGTGCCAGCACCTGGGGGGGAAAGGATGGCTACACCTTC.

A few counts support this clonotype. The chain carries TRBV20-1 and TRBJ1-1; the D gene is possibly TRBD1 (5 bases). The ends were cut back, 8 bases at V and 1 base at J, with 14 bases in the middle. The CDR3 has 13 residues. CDR1 and CDR2 (germline): DFQATT, SNEGSKA (reference sequence). The CDR3 protein is CSCTGGWNTEAFF. The CDR3 DNA follows: TGCAGTTGCACCGGGGGATGGAACACTGAAGCTTTCTTT.

There are many counts of this clonotype. The J gene is TRBJ2-3, the V gene TRBV5-1; the D is unclear. This CDR3 has 15 residues. The germline CDR1 and CDR2 sequences are SGHRS and YFSETQ. The V and J ends lost 0 bases and 3 bases respectively, with 11 bases between them. For the CDR3, the DNA is TGCGCCAGCAGCTTGGAAGGTGTAGGGACAGATACGCAGTATTTT. It is translated as CASSLEGVGTDTQYF.

This clonotype was observed a handful of times. The chain carries TRBV7-9 and TRBJ2-1; TRBD1 matches at 8 bases. V lost 2 bases, J lost 7 bases, and 7 bases stayed unmatched. The CDR3 contains 15 residues. Germline V gene lookup returns CDR1 SEHNR and CDR2 FQNEAQ (reference sequence). The CDR3 here is CASSLRQGAANEQFF. The DNA for the CDR3 is TGTGCCAGCAGCTTAAGGCAGGGGGCGGCAAATGAGCAGTTCTTC.

This clonotype came up many times. V gene TRBV28 combines with J gene TRBJ2-1; D not resolved. The CDR3 covers 15 residues. With 5 bases removed from V and 0 bases from J, the gap between germline ends came to 11 bases. Germline V gene sequence: CDR1 MDHEN, CDR2 SYDVKM. The CDR3 nucleotides read TGTGCCAGCAGTCCCCCGGCGAGCTCCTACAATGAGCAGTTCTTC. Residues: CASSPPASSYNEQFF.

The genes are TRBV9 and TRBJ2-7, with 14 positions matching TRBD2. CDR3 length: 17 amino acids. The germline gives CDR1 SGDLS, CDR2 YYNGEE. V was clipped by 0 bases and J by 4 bases; unmatched bases: 6. The CDR3: CASSVGVGTSGRYEQYF. The CDR3 DNA is TGTGCCAGCAGCGTAGGTGTCGGGACTAGCGGGAGATACGAGCAGTACTTC.

Ten or more counts support this clonotype. The rearrangement links TRBV20-1 to TRBJ2-7, with no clear D. Germline V CDR1 and CDR2: DFQATT, SNEGSKA (reference sequence). Deletions cut 0 bases from V and 3 bases from J, with 12 bases between. The CDR3 is 14 residues long. The CDR3 DNA reads as TGCAGTGCTAGAGATTTAGCTAACAACTACGAGCAGTACTTC. Translation: CSARDLANNYEQYF.

The chain couples TRBV12-3 or TRBV12-4 to TRBJ2-3, with 10 bases that match TRBD1. V gave up 8 bases and J gave up 5 bases; unmatched junction bases: 4. CDR3 length: 13 amino acids. CDR3 DNA sequence: TGTGCCAGCGGACGGACAGGGGGAGATACGCAGTATTTT. Translating it yields CASGRTGGDTQYF.

The chain carries TRBV28 and TRBJ2-1, with D perhaps TRBD1 (6 bases). Germline assignment: CDR1 MDHEN and CDR2 SYDVKM. V was clipped by 3 bases and J by 10 bases, with 19 bases between them. The CDR3 extends over 15 amino acids. The CDR3 nucleotides are TGTGCCAGCAGTTTTGTGGCAGGGTGGGGGCGGGAGCAGTTCTTC. Its translation is CASSFVAGWGREQFF.

This rearrangement joins TRBV11-2 to TRBJ2-6; no firm D call. The CDR3 extends over 15 amino acids. From germline, CDR1 is SGHAT and CDR2 FQNNGV. V was cut by 4 bases and J by 1 base, with 8 bases left in between. CDR3 DNA sequence: TGTGCCAGCAGCTCCCCCCCGTCTGGGGCCAACGTCCTGACTTTC. As protein: CASSSPPSGANVLTF. The full variable domain, its missing parts supplied by reference TRBV11-2 and TRBJ2-6, is EAGVAQSPRYKIIEKRQSVAFWCNPISGHATLYWYQQILGQGPKLLIQFQNNGVVDDSQLPKDRFSAERLKGVDSTLKIQPAKLEDSAVYLCASSSPPSGANVLTFGAGSRLTVL.

There are many counts of this clonotype. The chain links TRBV10-3 to TRBJ2-1; 9 bases fit TRBD2. Germline trimming cut 4 bases from V and 6 bases from J; bases unmatched to any gene: 7. Germline loops: CDR1 ENHRY, CDR2 SYGVKD. The CDR3 is 15 residues long. The CDR3, as DNA: TGTGCCATCAGTGGACTAGCGGTCAAGAGCAATGAGCAGTTCTTC. It codes for CAISGLAVKSNEQFF.

The chain is built from TRBV20-1 and TRBJ2-7; D perhaps matches TRBD2 (5 bases). The V end was cut by 0 bases, the J end by 7 bases, with 10 bases between. Germline CDR1 is DFQATT and CDR2 is SNEGSKA (reference sequence). The CDR3 runs 12 residues. The CDR3 sequence: CSARDAGSEQYF. In DNA form, the CDR3 reads TGCAGTGCTAGAGATGCGGGTTCGGAGCAGTACTTC.

J is TRBJ2-2 and V is TRBV4-1; D is unresolved. The V end lost 0 bases, the J end lost 9 bases, and 14 bases lay between the germline ends. The CDR3 is 15 amino acids. Looked up from germline, CDR1 is MGHRA and CDR2 is YSYEKL. CDR3 region: CASSQEGSIPRELFF. The CDR3 DNA sequence: TGCGCCAGCAGCCAAGAGGGGTCTATCCCCCGGGAGCTGTTTTTT.

This clonotype came up many times. The V gene is TRBV5-1, the J gene TRBJ1-4, with 7 nucleotides matching TRBD1. This CDR3 is 15 amino acids long. With 3 bases clipped from V and 4 bases from J, the junction kept 6 bases outside the gene matches. From germline, CDR1 is SGHRS and CDR2 YFSETQ. CDR3 sequence reads: CASSSTGQHNEKLFF. The CDR3 DNA reads as TGCGCCAGCAGCTCAACGGGACAGCATAATGAAAAACTGTTTTTT.

This clonotype was seen a few times. The V and J genes are TRBV6-6 and TRBJ2-7; TRBD1 is a possible D gene (6 bases). The CDR3 length is 13 residues. In germline, CDR1 is MNHNY, CDR2 SVGAGI (reference sequence). V lost 6 bases and J lost 7, with 16 bases in between. This CDR3 reads CASRHRVLGEQYF. CDR3 in DNA: TGTGCCAGCAGACACAGGGTCTTGGGTGAGCAGTACTTC.

This clonotype came up many times. The J gene is TRBJ2-2, the V gene TRBV12-3 or TRBV12-4; D gene ambiguous. CDR3 length: 15 residues. Trimming left V 0 bases short and J 9 bases short, with 14 bases between. The CDR3 loop is CASSLAPPGRRELFF. For the CDR3, the DNA is TGTGCCAGCAGTTTAGCGCCTCCGGGCAGGCGGGAGCTGTTTTTT.

This clonotype came up many times. The chain employs TRBV2 and TRBJ1-5; weak D call: TRBD1 (6 bases). The germline CDR1 and CDR2 sequences are SNHLY and FYNNEI. The CDR3 covers 13 residues. V shed 5 bases and J shed 1 base, with 6 bases lying between them. The CDR3 region is CASSRGSNQPQHF. The CDR3 coding sequence is TGTGCCAGCAGTAGGGGGAGCAATCAGCCCCAGCATTTT.

The chain has TRBV10-3 and TRBJ2-1; 8 bases are a match to TRBD1. Germline V CDR1 and CDR2: ENHRY, SYGVKD. The CDR3 contains 12 residues. V dropped 10 bases and J dropped 6; count of bases not matched to a gene: 5. The CDR3 region has the DNA TGTGCCACGACAGGGGACGGCAATGAGCAGTTCTTC. Residues: CATTGDGNEQFF.

The sample holds a few counts of this clonotype. The rearrangement links TRBV20-1 to TRBJ1-1; unclear D gene. Trimming shortened V by 2 bases and J by 6 bases, and 7 bases separated the two germline ends. The CDR3 totals 11 residues. Germline V gene lookup returns CDR1 DFQATT and CDR2 SNEGSKA (reference sequence). The CDR3 reads CSARSLSEAFF. CDR3 bases: TGCAGTGCTAGAAGTCTTTCTGAAGCTTTCTTT.

This clonotype appeared a few times. V usage is TRBV7-2 and J usage is TRBJ1-1; maybe TRBD1 (5 bases). CDR3 length: 16 amino acids. Per the germline V gene, CDR1 is SGHTA and CDR2 is FQGNSA. V was shortened by 5 bases and J by 1 base, with 17 bases between the two germline ends. CDR3 amino acids: CASSPRDAITNTEAFF. CDR3 DNA: TGTGCCAGCAGCCCCCGGGACGCCATTACGAACACTGAAGCTTTCTTT.